The entry that follows covers one T cell receptor beta chain sequence. The Seattle patients, enrolled during active infection, were followed longitudinally. Under the authors' procedure: It was from reference gene primer amplification that nucleated cell counts were estimated. The data were produced by immunoSEQ multiplex PCR, yet TCRdb's version contains in-frame clones alone and is incomplete. V and J calls and clone size are as listed in that table; D and trimming were resolved from the DNA. The sample records over 250,000 clones, approximately 90% being singletons. The CDR3 runs 14 residues. V was trimmed by 2 bases and J by 3 bases, leaving 11 bases between them. In germline, CDR1 is KGHSH, CDR2 LQKENI. This sample is part of a study of blood T cell repertoires in COVID-19. Turning to the study itself: Spain, Italy and the United States supplied samples that represented acute and convalescent COVID-19. Sources were T cells, B-cell-depleted T cells, or PBMCs; the material itself was cDNA or gDNA.

The genes are TRBV18 and TRBJ2-7; the D gene is possibly TRBD1 (6 bases). This sequence originates from a woman in her forties or fifties with COVID-19, enrolled during active disease. The sample consisted of peripheral blood. In DNA, the CDR3 is TGTGCCAGCTCACCAACAGGGACGGACTACGAGCAGTACTTC. Protein sequence: CASSPTGTDYEQYF.